The following is a T cell receptor (beta chain) sequence with its context. This clone was found once. Its antigen is not yet known. Base qualities are not provided; no much larger clone lies one nucleotide away. The sample originates from a study of blood T cell repertoires in COVID-19 (dated by TCRdb to 2018 to 2021). General notes on the study: Samples from collaborators originated in the United States, Italy and Spain and spanned both the acute and convalescent phases of COVID-19. The material from the prospective study consisted of cDNA or gDNA derived from T cells, B-cell-depleted T cells, or PBMCs. Sample metadata almost always included a de-identified subject ID, COVID-19 status, age in years and sex. The samples were drawn from two sources: the first 160 participants of the ongoing ImmuneRACE study, and 1,000 to 1,500 subjects contributed by 6 global collaborators. Subjects who had been exposed to COVID-19, were actively infected with it, or had recovered from it provided the deeply sampled blood TCRbeta repertoires that made up the dataset. The repertoires were made available in a free public database intended to serve as a resource for research on the immune response to SARS-CoV-2. Where available, HLA class I and class II types were obtained from metadata supplied by the sample provider rather than from assay-based typing.

What the work shows at the level of the full study, not this receptor alone: The quantity of clinical and demographic metadata differed by source and by participant and was supplied without curation.

In the prospective study, participants were about 18 to 89 years old, resided in about two dozen geographic areas of the United States, and were enrolled through a virtual design. In the prospective study, cohorts were assigned on the basis of participant-reported clinical history obtained from a screening survey and a study questionnaire. Recovered participants in ImmuneRACE Cohort 3 were defined by two consecutive negative NP/OP PCR tests, clearance by a healthcare professional, or resolution of symptoms. Mobile phlebotomists in the prospective study collected whole blood, serum and a nasopharyngeal or oropharyngeal swab from every participant. Over an approximately 2-month period, participants in the prospective study had the option of providing additional blood draws and questionnaires. Blood samples from the prospective study were shipped frozen or at room temperature prior to DNA extraction.

The immunoSEQ Assay, a bias-controlled multiplex PCR, was used to amplify TCRbeta CDR3 regions from genomic DNA. In the original analysis: Nucleated cell counts per sample were estimated from amplification of reference gene primers within the assay. To quantify the absolute abundance of each unique TCRbeta CDR3 rearrangement, sequence reads were collapsed and filtered. Productive Simpson clonality was computed per sample as the square root of Simpson's diversity index over productive rearrangements. TCRdb obtained this table from immuneACCESS and retained in-frame rearrangements with V and J assigned. These tables miss some clones; where compared with another copy, unresolved V genes account for less than half of the shortfall, and the remainder is unexplained. Clone size and the V and J calls come from that table; the DNA yielded D and trimming. A total of some 200,000 clones appear in this sample, roughly 82% of them only once. The ten most abundant clones make up approximately 12% of the sample.

Cut back by 0 bases and 9 bases, the V and J ends lie 13 bases apart. Its CDR3 holds 14 amino acids, cysteine through phenylalanine. The kept DNA is CDR3 alone, 42 bases in frame from the first base. CDR1 SGDLS and CDR2 YYNGEE were looked up in the germline V gene. This sequence originates from a man between 35 and 55 years old who had recovered from COVID-19. The chain employs TRBV9 and TRBJ2-1, with no confidently assigned D gene. The specimen was PBMCs or T cells enriched from blood (not recorded which). The CDR3 region has the sequence CASSVVGGPGEQFF. DNA sequence: TGTGCCAGCAGCGTAGTAGGCGGCCCCGGTGAGCAGTTCTTC.